These T cell receptor beta chains were read from a single sample in a study of blood T cell repertoires in COVID-19. Data came from immunoSEQ multiplex PCR; TCRdb stores just in-frame clones and leaves some out. Among tens of thousands of clones, 87% were seen once, and the ten largest hold approximately 4.9%. What was sequenced was peripheral blood. These receptors were taken from a woman of 80 years or more with active or convalescent COVID-19. Each CDR3 is given with its conserved first and last residue. Each record gives: J gene, D gene, clone size, CDR3 length, V gene, CDR3 protein, CDR3 DNA. A D gene is named only where the DNA matches it firmly. Clone size is shown for a subset of rows, as once, few, many or a class of expanded clone.

j_call: TRBJ1-2; d_call: TRBD1; clone_size: once; cdr3_length: 15; v_call: TRBV10-1; cdr3_aa: CASSPAGTGVDGYTF; cdr3_nt: TGCGCCAGCAGCCCCGCCGGGACAGGGGTGGATGGCTACACCTTC
j_call: TRBJ2-1; d_call: .; clone_size: .; cdr3_length: 13; v_call: TRBV5-1; cdr3_aa: CASSLGTYNEQFF; cdr3_nt: TGCGCCAGCAGCTTGGGGACTTACAATGAGCAGTTCTTC
j_call: TRBJ1-1; d_call: .; clone_size: once; cdr3_length: 11; v_call: TRBV27; cdr3_aa: CASSFGGSAFF; cdr3_nt: TGTGCCAGCAGCTTCGGGGGGTCGGCTTTCTTT
j_call: TRBJ2-2; d_call: TRBD2; clone_size: .; cdr3_length: 16; v_call: TRBV7-6; cdr3_aa: CASSYASGGYTGELFF; cdr3_nt: TGTGCCAGCAGCTACGCTAGCGGGGGGTACACCGGGGAGCTGTTTTTT
j_call: TRBJ2-1; d_call: .; clone_size: .; cdr3_length: 15; v_call: TRBV7-8; cdr3_aa: CASSSAAVAYNEQFF; cdr3_nt: TGTGCCAGCAGCTCGGCAGCGGTAGCCTACAATGAGCAGTTCTTC
j_call: TRBJ2-5; d_call: TRBD2; clone_size: .; cdr3_length: 13; v_call: TRBV3-1/TRBV3-2; cdr3_aa: CASSRRGGKTQYF; cdr3_nt: TGTGCCAGCAGCCGCCGCGGGGGAAAGACCCAGTACTTC
j_call: TRBJ2-1; d_call: TRBD2; clone_size: .; cdr3_length: 15; v_call: TRBV11-3; cdr3_aa: CASSLGGGRVNEQFF; cdr3_nt: TGTGCCAGCAGCTTAGGGGGCGGGAGAGTAAATGAGCAGTTCTTC
j_call: TRBJ1-5; d_call: .; clone_size: .; cdr3_length: 14; v_call: TRBV5-5; cdr3_aa: CASSSGQHWQPQHF; cdr3_nt: TGTGCCAGCAGCTCTGGACAGCATTGGCAGCCCCAGCATTTT
j_call: TRBJ2-1; d_call: TRBD1; clone_size: .; cdr3_length: 15; v_call: TRBV6-6; cdr3_aa: CASTSGTGRSNEQFF; cdr3_nt: TGTGCCAGCACGTCGGGGACAGGGCGAAGCAATGAGCAGTTCTTC
j_call: TRBJ2-6; d_call: TRBD1; clone_size: .; cdr3_length: 16; v_call: TRBV24-1; cdr3_aa: CAIRQGFISGANVLTF; cdr3_nt: TGTGCCATCCGACAGGGTTTCATCTCTGGGGCCAACGTCCTGACTTTC
j_call: TRBJ2-4; d_call: TRBD1; clone_size: .; cdr3_length: 16; v_call: TRBV6-1; cdr3_aa: CASSAQQGGTKNIQYF; cdr3_nt: TGTGCCAGCAGTGCCCAACAGGGGGGAACCAAAAACATTCAGTACTTC
j_call: TRBJ1-1; d_call: TRBD1; clone_size: .; cdr3_length: 16; v_call: TRBV28; cdr3_aa: CASNKGGAGGLTEAFF; cdr3_nt: TGTGCCAGCAACAAGGGAGGGGCAGGGGGCCTCACTGAAGCTTTCTTT
j_call: TRBJ1-1; d_call: TRBD1; clone_size: .; cdr3_length: 15; v_call: TRBV3-1/TRBV3-2; cdr3_aa: CASSATGTGTTEAFF; cdr3_nt: TGTGCCAGCAGCGCCACCGGGACAGGGACAACTGAAGCTTTCTTT
j_call: TRBJ1-2; d_call: .; clone_size: .; cdr3_length: 15; v_call: TRBV3-1/TRBV3-2; cdr3_aa: CASSQEATGFYGYTF; cdr3_nt: TGTGCCAGCAGCCAAGAAGCCACAGGGTTCTATGGCTACACCTTC
j_call: TRBJ1-2; d_call: .; clone_size: .; cdr3_length: 14; v_call: TRBV28; cdr3_aa: CASSLQGRNYGYTF; cdr3_nt: TGTGCCAGCAGTTTACAGGGCAGAAACTATGGCTACACCTTC
j_call: TRBJ2-2; d_call: TRBD2; clone_size: .; cdr3_length: 18; v_call: TRBV23-1; cdr3_aa: CATLGRLAGLRNTGELFF; cdr3_nt: TGCGCCACCCTCGGGAGACTAGCGGGCCTTCGGAACACCGGGGAGCTGTTTTTT
j_call: TRBJ1-5; d_call: .; clone_size: few; cdr3_length: 11; v_call: TRBV12-3/TRBV12-4; cdr3_aa: CASSLRGPQHF; cdr3_nt: TGTGCCAGCAGTTTAAGAGGGCCCCAGCATTTT
j_call: TRBJ2-4; d_call: TRBD2; clone_size: .; cdr3_length: 14; v_call: TRBV9; cdr3_aa: CASSVSGSKNIQYF; cdr3_nt: TGTGCCAGCAGCGTAAGCGGGAGCAAAAACATTCAGTACTTC
j_call: TRBJ2-3; d_call: .; clone_size: .; cdr3_length: 13; v_call: TRBV5-4; cdr3_aa: CASSFVTVDTQYF; cdr3_nt: TGTGCCAGCAGCTTTGTGACAGTAGATACGCAGTATTTT
j_call: TRBJ2-7; d_call: .; clone_size: .; cdr3_length: 13; v_call: TRBV27; cdr3_aa: CASSYTGFHEQYF; cdr3_nt: TGTGCCAGCAGTTATACAGGGTTCCACGAGCAGTACTTC
j_call: TRBJ1-1; d_call: .; clone_size: few; cdr3_length: 13; v_call: TRBV6-1; cdr3_aa: CASSDGASTEAFF; cdr3_nt: TGTGCCAGCAGTGATGGGGCCAGCACTGAAGCTTTCTTT
j_call: TRBJ2-5; d_call: TRBD2; clone_size: few; cdr3_length: 16; v_call: TRBV28; cdr3_aa: CASSFIGLGAEETQYF; cdr3_nt: TGTGCCAGCAGTTTCATAGGACTAGGCGCTGAAGAGACCCAGTACTTC
j_call: TRBJ2-1; d_call: .; clone_size: .; cdr3_length: 15; v_call: TRBV2; cdr3_aa: CASSALGAGYNEQFF; cdr3_nt: TGTGCCAGCAGTGCATTAGGTGCGGGGTACAATGAGCAGTTCTTC
j_call: TRBJ2-1; d_call: TRBD1; clone_size: once; cdr3_length: 14; v_call: TRBV24-1; cdr3_aa: CATSGQGYWDEQFF; cdr3_nt: TGTGCCACCAGTGGACAGGGGTATTGGGATGAGCAGTTCTTC
j_call: TRBJ2-3; d_call: .; clone_size: .; cdr3_length: 15; v_call: TRBV3-1/TRBV3-2; cdr3_aa: CASSQFLGYPDTQYF; cdr3_nt: TGTGCCAGCAGCCAATTTCTAGGTTACCCTGATACGCAGTATTTT
j_call: TRBJ2-3; d_call: .; clone_size: few; cdr3_length: 14; v_call: TRBV4-3; cdr3_aa: CASSQGQGIDTQYF; cdr3_nt: TGCGCCAGCAGCCAAGGGCAGGGGATAGATACGCAGTATTTT
j_call: TRBJ2-7; d_call: .; clone_size: .; cdr3_length: 13; v_call: TRBV28; cdr3_aa: CASRQGLIFEQYF; cdr3_nt: TGTGCCAGCAGGCAGGGGCTTATTTTCGAGCAGTACTTC
j_call: TRBJ1-1; d_call: TRBD1; clone_size: .; cdr3_length: 14; v_call: TRBV19; cdr3_aa: CASSPGQGGTEAFF; cdr3_nt: TGTGCCAGTAGTCCGGGACAGGGAGGCACTGAAGCTTTCTTT
j_call: TRBJ2-7; d_call: TRBD1; clone_size: .; cdr3_length: 11; v_call: TRBV20-1; cdr3_aa: CSASSPTGTPF; cdr3_nt: TGCAGTGCTAGTTCCCCGACAGGGACGCCCTTC
j_call: TRBJ1-5; d_call: .; clone_size: .; cdr3_length: 12; v_call: TRBV12-3/TRBV12-4; cdr3_aa: CASSLDRQPQHF; cdr3_nt: TGTGCCAGCAGTCTCGACAGGCAGCCCCAGCATTTT
j_call: TRBJ2-3; d_call: TRBD2; clone_size: .; cdr3_length: 15; v_call: TRBV4-2; cdr3_aa: CASSQTAGDTDTQYF; cdr3_nt: TGTGCCAGCAGCCAGACGGCGGGGGACACAGATACGCAGTATTTT
j_call: TRBJ2-3; d_call: .; clone_size: .; cdr3_length: 14; v_call: TRBV5-5; cdr3_aa: CASSLTASTDTQYF; cdr3_nt: TGTGCCAGCAGCTTGACAGCCTCCACAGATACGCAGTATTTT
j_call: TRBJ1-1; d_call: TRBD1; clone_size: once; cdr3_length: 14; v_call: TRBV28; cdr3_aa: CASSSQGARTEAFF; cdr3_nt: TGTGCCAGCAGTTCACAGGGGGCGCGGACTGAAGCTTTCTTT
j_call: TRBJ2-6; d_call: TRBD1; clone_size: .; cdr3_length: 17; v_call: TRBV18; cdr3_aa: CASSLNSGGEGANVLTF; cdr3_nt: TGTGCCAGCTCTCTCAACTCAGGGGGCGAAGGGGCCAACGTCCTGACTTTC
j_call: TRBJ2-2; d_call: TRBD2; clone_size: .; cdr3_length: 19; v_call: TRBV6-4; cdr3_aa: CASSSGTSGRGSNTGELFF; cdr3_nt: TGTGCCAGCAGCTCCGGGACTAGCGGGAGGGGATCGAACACCGGGGAGCTGTTTTTT
j_call: TRBJ1-2; d_call: .; clone_size: medium-sized; cdr3_length: 16; v_call: TRBV6-1; cdr3_aa: CASSEDGQGGAYGYTF; cdr3_nt: TGTGCCAGCAGTGAAGACGGGCAGGGAGGTGCCTATGGCTACACCTTC
j_call: TRBJ2-7; d_call: TRBD1; clone_size: .; cdr3_length: 16; v_call: TRBV7-8; cdr3_aa: CASSWAMGQGAGEQYF; cdr3_nt: TGTGCCAGCAGCTGGGCGATGGGACAGGGGGCTGGAGAGCAGTACTTC
j_call: TRBJ2-4; d_call: .; clone_size: .; cdr3_length: 16; v_call: TRBV5-4; cdr3_aa: CASSLEGNRAKNIQYF; cdr3_nt: TGTGCCAGCAGCTTGGAGGGGAATAGGGCCAAAAACATTCAGTACTTC
j_call: TRBJ2-7; d_call: .; clone_size: .; cdr3_length: 14; v_call: TRBV5-1; cdr3_aa: CASSLSQGLYEQYF; cdr3_nt: TGCGCCAGCAGCTTGAGCCAGGGGCTCTACGAGCAGTACTTC
j_call: TRBJ1-3; d_call: .; clone_size: .; cdr3_length: 13; v_call: TRBV3-1/TRBV3-2; cdr3_aa: CASSGLSGNTIYF; cdr3_nt: TGTGCCAGCAGCGGCCTCTCTGGAAACACCATATATTTT
j_call: TRBJ1-2; d_call: .; clone_size: .; cdr3_length: 12; v_call: TRBV28; cdr3_aa: CASSLKSSGYTF; cdr3_nt: TGTGCCAGCAGTTTAAAGTCGAGTGGCTACACCTTC
j_call: TRBJ2-3; d_call: TRBD2; clone_size: .; cdr3_length: 15; v_call: TRBV18; cdr3_aa: CASSLAGGPADTQYF; cdr3_nt: TGTGCCAGCTCTTTAGCGGGAGGGCCTGCAGATACGCAGTATTTT
j_call: TRBJ1-1; d_call: TRBD1; clone_size: .; cdr3_length: 16; v_call: TRBV6-5; cdr3_aa: CASSYEIGTGGTEAFF; cdr3_nt: TGTGCCAGCAGTTACGAGATCGGGACAGGGGGAACTGAAGCTTTCTTT